This T cell receptor beta chain is drawn from a study of T cell repertoires in aging, cancer and after chemotherapy. Study as a whole: Repeat sampling of healthy donors over several months to years showed clear clonal overlap.

This clonotype was found a few times. Its antigen is not identified. Study-wide findings and caveats: These repertoire data do not allow conclusions about immunological memory after chemotherapy. Rebound thymic output was suggested by rising median generation probability during chemotherapy in each cancer cohort. Untreated cancer patients had significantly lower blood TCR diversity than age-matched healthy donors.

Rearranged V-D-J TRB sequences were amplified with a mixed TRB-A/B primer pool. TCRdb independently ran MiXCR on the multiplex PCR reads; one entry per CDR3 protein. The sample contains around 4,000 distinct CDR3 sequences, roughly 28% of which appear only once. The template was genomic DNA from peripheral blood, not RNA. The source is a human donor in good health. Material: blood.

Here the CDR3 reads CASSLEPYNEQFF. The CDR3 region has the DNA TGTGCCAGCAGCTTGGAGCCTTACAATGAGCAGTTCTTC. The genes are TRBV5-4 and TRBJ2-1; no clear D. This CDR3 region has 13 residues. Trimming removed 0 bases at V and 4 bases at J, with 5 bases between. Germline lookup yields CDR1 SGHNT and CDR2 YYREEE (reference sequence).